This TCR beta chain comes out of a study of type 1 regulatory T cells. Study-level findings and limits: Type 1 regulatory T cells had a more restricted TCR repertoire than non-type 1 regulatory T cells.

CDR1 and CDR2 (germline): SGHVS, FQNEAQ. This CDR3 contains 13 residues. V was shortened by 3 bases and J by 5 bases, with 8 bases between the two germline ends. As concerns this clonotype: Antigen: not known.

TCRdb redid the calling of the reads with MiXCR, one entry per CDR3 protein. Found here are under 75,000 distinct CDR3 sequences, less than 25% of them singletons; the top ten hold 8.3%. The chain has TRBV7-8 and TRBJ2-4; D is tentatively TRBD1 or TRBD2 (5 bases each). This receptor was identified in a human donor in good health. The sequenced sample was cultured type 1 regulatory T (Tr1) cells, either the whole culture or a sorted fraction (not recorded which). The CDR3 DNA is TGTGCCAGCAGCTTGGGGGTAGAAAACATTCAGTACTTC. Translated, it gives CASSLGVENIQYF.